Listed below are T cell receptor beta chains from one sample, sequenced in a study of OX40 agonist ivuxolimab in advanced cancers. Method: immunoSEQ multiplex PCR; TCRdb's copy keeps in-frame clones and lacks some. The table includes 80,000 to 100,000 clones, about 92% detected once. The source material was CD4+ or CD8+ T cells sorted from blood, sampled in a trial of the OX40 agonist ivuxolimab. The receptor source for this set is an adult with an advanced solid tumor such as melanoma, head and neck, liver or kidney cancer. CDR3s include the opening cysteine and the closing phenylalanine or tryptophan. The D gene is left open where the match is weak. For some rows the clone size is stated as once, few or many, or as a class when expanded; others skip it.

V gene: TRBV7-3; J gene: TRBJ2-1; D gene: .; clone size: .; CDR3 DNA: TGTGCCAGCAGCGGGCAGTTAGTCGCCTACAATGAGCAGTTCTTC; CDR3 protein: CASSGQLVAYNEQFF
V gene: TRBV13; J gene: TRBJ1-4; D gene: .; clone size: .; CDR3 DNA: TGTGCCAGCAGCCGCCGCTCAACTAATGAAAAACTGTTTTTT; CDR3 protein: CASSRRSTNEKLFF
V gene: TRBV4-3; J gene: TRBJ2-3; D gene: TRBD2; clone size: .; CDR3 DNA: TGCGCCAGCAGCCAAGATCTTCCCGGGAGGGCGGGAGATACGCAGTATTTT; CDR3 protein: CASSQDLPGRAGDTQYF
V gene: TRBV5-5; J gene: TRBJ2-3; D gene: .; clone size: .; CDR3 DNA: TGTGCCAGCAGCTTGGTGGGGAACACAGATACGCAGTATTTT; CDR3 protein: CASSLVGNTDTQYF
V gene: TRBV30; J gene: TRBJ2-5; D gene: .; clone size: .; CDR3 DNA: TGTGCCTGGAGTGTCCAGGGTGGGGAGACCCAGTACTTC; CDR3 protein: CAWSVQGGETQYF
V gene: TRBV19; J gene: TRBJ1-5; D gene: .; clone size: .; CDR3 DNA: TGTGCCAGTAATTGGGGCATCGGCAATCAGCCCCAGCATTTT; CDR3 protein: CASNWGIGNQPQHF
V gene: TRBV27; J gene: TRBJ2-5; D gene: TRBD2; clone size: .; CDR3 DNA: TGTGCCAGCACCTGGACTAGCGGGGGAAAAAATACCCAGTACTTC; CDR3 protein: CASTWTSGGKNTQYF
V gene: TRBV6-6; J gene: TRBJ1-6; D gene: TRBD1; clone size: .; CDR3 DNA: TGTGCCACAACTCTTGGACAGGGGCGGAATTCACCCCTCCACTTT; CDR3 protein: CATTLGQGRNSPLHF
V gene: TRBV7-9; J gene: TRBJ2-5; D gene: .; clone size: .; CDR3 DNA: TGTGCCAGCAGCTCTTCTAGCGCCAGCCAAGAGACCCAGTACTTC; CDR3 protein: CASSSSSASQETQYF
V gene: TRBV7-2; J gene: TRBJ2-1; D gene: TRBD2; clone size: .; CDR3 DNA: TGTGCCAGCAGCTTAATGCTAGCGGGGGGTCGGAATGAGCAGTTCTTC; CDR3 protein: CASSLMLAGGRNEQFF
V gene: TRBV4-3; J gene: TRBJ1-3; D gene: .; clone size: .; CDR3 DNA: TGCGCCAGCAGCCAAGAGCAGGCCTCAGGTGGAAACACCATATATTTT; CDR3 protein: CASSQEQASGGNTIYF
V gene: TRBV7-2; J gene: TRBJ1-6; D gene: .; clone size: .; CDR3 DNA: TGTGCCAGCAGCTCAGGGTTCTATAATTCACCCCTCCACTTT; CDR3 protein: CASSSGFYNSPLHF
V gene: TRBV28; J gene: TRBJ1-2; D gene: .; clone size: .; CDR3 DNA: TGTGCCAGCAGGACTATGTTTGGGCTAGCTAACTATGGCTACACCTTC; CDR3 protein: CASRTMFGLANYGYTF
V gene: TRBV30; J gene: TRBJ1-4; D gene: TRBD1; clone size: .; CDR3 DNA: TGTGCCTGGAGTCTCTCAGGGGGGGATGAAAAACTGTTTTTT; CDR3 protein: CAWSLSGGDEKLFF
V gene: TRBV18; J gene: TRBJ1-5; D gene: .; clone size: .; CDR3 DNA: TGTGCCAGCTCCCTAGGCAATCAGCCCCAGCATTTT; CDR3 protein: CASSLGNQPQHF
V gene: TRBV28; J gene: TRBJ1-2; D gene: TRBD1; clone size: .; CDR3 DNA: TGTGCCAGCAGTGGCCCGGGACAGGGTCACGGCTACACCTTC; CDR3 protein: CASSGPGQGHGYTF
V gene: TRBV7-9; J gene: TRBJ2-4; D gene: .; clone size: .; CDR3 DNA: TGTGCCAGCAGCTTGGGTCAGTACTTC; CDR3 protein: CASSLGQYF
V gene: TRBV5-4; J gene: TRBJ1-1; D gene: TRBD1; clone size: .; CDR3 DNA: TGTGCCAGCAGCCAGGGTGGCAGGGGGCGGGAGAACACTGAAGCTTTCTTT; CDR3 protein: CASSQGGRGRENTEAFF
V gene: TRBV7-3; J gene: TRBJ2-1; D gene: TRBD2; clone size: .; CDR3 DNA: TGTGCCAGCAGCTTAGGAGGTAGCGGGCTACTGGGTTACAATGAGCAGTTCTTC; CDR3 protein: CASSLGGSGLLGYNEQFF
V gene: TRBV6-5; J gene: TRBJ2-1; D gene: .; clone size: .; CDR3 DNA: TGTGCCAGCAGAATAGGTAGGACGGTCTACAATGAGCAGTTCTTC; CDR3 protein: CASRIGRTVYNEQFF
V gene: TRBV4-3; J gene: TRBJ2-1; D gene: TRBD2; clone size: .; CDR3 DNA: TGCGCCAGCAGCCGCCTGACTAGCGGGAGACTTACACGCAATGAGCAGTTCTTC; CDR3 protein: CASSRLTSGRLTRNEQFF
V gene: TRBV7-9; J gene: TRBJ2-1; D gene: TRBD2; clone size: .; CDR3 DNA: TGTGCCAGCAGCTTAGCGAGCGGGGGAAGCAATGAGCAGTTCTTC; CDR3 protein: CASSLASGGSNEQFF
V gene: TRBV14; J gene: TRBJ2-7; D gene: TRBD1; clone size: .; CDR3 DNA: TGTGCCAGCAGCCACTCGGAAACCGGCTGGGGGACAGTCTCCTACGAGCAGTACTTC; CDR3 protein: CASSHSETGWGTVSYEQYF
V gene: TRBV6-1; J gene: TRBJ2-3; D gene: .; clone size: .; CDR3 DNA: TGTGCCAGCAGTGAATGGGCCAGGGCAGATACGCAGTATTTT; CDR3 protein: CASSEWARADTQYF
V gene: TRBV15; J gene: TRBJ1-2; D gene: .; clone size: .; CDR3 DNA: TGTGCCACCAGCAGAGAGCCCGGGGGGCGAGGCTATGGCTACACCTTC; CDR3 protein: CATSREPGGRGYGYTF
V gene: TRBV30; J gene: TRBJ2-7; D gene: .; clone size: .; CDR3 DNA: TGTGCCTGGAGTTTATACAGGGAAACGGGCGAGCAGTACTTC; CDR3 protein: CAWSLYRETGEQYF
V gene: TRBV11-3; J gene: TRBJ1-1; D gene: .; clone size: .; CDR3 DNA: TGTGCCAGCAGCCCCCGAGGTGCTCGCAACGCTTTCTTT; CDR3 protein: CASSPRGARNAFF
V gene: TRBV28; J gene: TRBJ2-3; D gene: .; clone size: .; CDR3 DNA: TGTGCCAGCAGTTTGGCGGATACGCAGTATTTT; CDR3 protein: CASSLADTQYF
V gene: TRBV30; J gene: TRBJ1-5; D gene: .; clone size: .; CDR3 DNA: TGTGCCTGGAGGGGGGGCAGTGAAAGTGACAATCAGCCCCAGCATTTT; CDR3 protein: CAWRGGSESDNQPQHF
V gene: TRBV2; J gene: TRBJ1-3; D gene: .; clone size: .; CDR3 DNA: TGTGCCAGCAGTGAATACAGGGTCGGAAACACCATATATTTT; CDR3 protein: CASSEYRVGNTIYF
V gene: TRBV14; J gene: TRBJ1-2; D gene: .; clone size: .; CDR3 DNA: TGTGCCAGCAGCCAAGATAATACCGGGAGCCGGATCTATGGCTACACCTTC; CDR3 protein: CASSQDNTGSRIYGYTF
V gene: TRBV14; J gene: TRBJ1-2; D gene: .; clone size: few; CDR3 DNA: TGTGCCAGCAGCCGAACGGACAGACCTGGCTACACCTTC; CDR3 protein: CASSRTDRPGYTF
V gene: TRBV6-5; J gene: TRBJ2-3; D gene: TRBD2; clone size: .; CDR3 DNA: TGTGCCAGCAGTTGGGGTTTAGCGGGCCACACAGATACGCAGTATTTT; CDR3 protein: CASSWGLAGHTDTQYF
V gene: TRBV5-1; J gene: TRBJ1-6; D gene: TRBD1; clone size: .; CDR3 DNA: TGCGCCAGCAGCACAGGGGGCGATTCACCCCTCCACTTT; CDR3 protein: CASSTGGDSPLHF
V gene: TRBV30; J gene: TRBJ2-3; D gene: TRBD1; clone size: .; CDR3 DNA: TGTGCCTGGAGTGTGGGGCGCATCCGGACAGGCCTTAACACAGATACGCAGTATTTT; CDR3 protein: CAWSVGRIRTGLNTDTQYF
V gene: TRBV7-2; J gene: TRBJ2-1; D gene: TRBD1; clone size: .; CDR3 DNA: TGTGCCAGCAGCTTAACGGGACAGGGGTCGCGGGGTAATGAGCAGTTCTTC; CDR3 protein: CASSLTGQGSRGNEQFF
V gene: TRBV5-4; J gene: TRBJ1-5; D gene: TRBD1; clone size: .; CDR3 DNA: TGTGCCAGCAGCTTGGGCGGGGGACAGGGGAGAAATCAGCCCCAGCATTTT; CDR3 protein: CASSLGGGQGRNQPQHF
V gene: TRBV30; J gene: TRBJ1-5; D gene: .; clone size: .; CDR3 DNA: TGTGCCTGGGGTGTCAGCTATAGCAATCAGCCCCAGCATTTT; CDR3 protein: CAWGVSYSNQPQHF
V gene: TRBV19; J gene: TRBJ1-5; D gene: TRBD1; clone size: .; CDR3 DNA: TGTGCCAGTAGTATAGTTAGAGGGGGCAGTCCCCAGCCCCAGCATTTT; CDR3 protein: CASSIVRGGSPQPQHF
V gene: TRBV30; J gene: TRBJ1-2; D gene: TRBD1; clone size: .; CDR3 DNA: TGTGCCTGGAGACCCCGGGGCAGGGGGGGGAACTATGGCTACACCTTC; CDR3 protein: CAWRPRGRGGNYGYTF
V gene: TRBV27; J gene: TRBJ1-4; D gene: .; clone size: .; CDR3 DNA: TGTGCCAGCAGCTCTTACCCCAGGGCCTCTAATGAAAAACTGTTTTTT; CDR3 protein: CASSSYPRASNEKLFF
V gene: TRBV28; J gene: TRBJ1-2; D gene: .; clone size: .; CDR3 DNA: TGTGCCAGCAGCGTATTACAAGTTTCCAACTATGGCTACACCTTC; CDR3 protein: CASSVLQVSNYGYTF
V gene: TRBV9; J gene: TRBJ1-3; D gene: .; clone size: .; CDR3 DNA: TGTGCCAGCAGCGAAACAGCCTGGCCGGAGGATGGAAACACCATATATTTT; CDR3 protein: CASSETAWPEDGNTIYF
V gene: TRBV7-3; J gene: TRBJ2-3; D gene: TRBD2; clone size: .; CDR3 DNA: TGTGCCAGCAGCTTAGGCACTAGCGCAGATACGCAGTATTTT; CDR3 protein: CASSLGTSADTQYF
V gene: TRBV5-1; J gene: TRBJ1-1; D gene: .; clone size: .; CDR3 DNA: TGCGCCAGCAGCTTGACAGGGAACAAGAACACTGAAGCTTTCTTT; CDR3 protein: CASSLTGNKNTEAFF